This T cell receptor beta chain emerged from a study of T cell repertoires in cytomegalovirus infection (dated by TCRdb to between 2017 and 2020). At the level of the whole study: Recently identified HLA-C-restricted CMV epitopes, whose presentation resists viral immunomodulation, were targeted by peptide stimulations together with well-studied HLA-B-restricted epitopes. Donor HLA type was relevant to the analysis, because carriage of CMV infection together with the matching HLA type was indicated by public TCR beta signatures. Paper-wide results and their limitations: The ex vivo response was dominated by HLA-C-restricted CMV-specific TCR beta clonotypes, which also provided the single most frequent clonotype in two of eight donors. In both this cohort and an independent cohort of approximately 350 donors, the cumulative frequency of public TCR beta family members distinguished carriers of CMV infection plus the relevant HLA type.

Sample treatment or condition, as interpreted from the label and publication: in vitro stimulation with specific CMV peptide epitopes to enrich CMV-specific T cells. Unmatched junction bases come to 8, with V trimmed by 5 bases and J by 7 bases. CDR3 length: 14 amino acids, cysteine to phenylalanine. The sequence is cut down to CDR3 DNA, 42 bases in frame from base 1. CDR1 LNHDA and CDR2 SQIVND are derived from the germline V gene (reference sequence). About this clonotype: Its antigen remains unidentified. No base qualities exist here, and no much larger clone lies one base off it.

The sample was run on an Illumina HiSeq 1500. TCRdb handled the public reads itself, with Q25 trimming in fastp and clone calling in MiXCR, and kept productive beta chains. Rows with a matching CDR3 protein are joined into one entry that keeps the most common DNA and genes. Counted in this sample were fewer than 900,000 distinct CDR3 sequences; about 29% of them appeared once. The top ten clonotypes cover under 15% of the sample. Here the sequenced sample was cultured CD8+ T cells from PBMCs, taken from culture after CMV antigen stimulation. This sequence originates from a human donor in good health (CMV status not recorded). Some clones in this sample may be carry-over from other donors' samples. This chain is built from TRBV19 and TRBJ1-1, with TRBD1 matching 9 junction bases. The base sequence is TGTGCCAGTAGTCCCCTACAGGGGGCTGGTGAAGCTTTCTTT. Its translation is CASSPLQGAGEAFF.